One sample yielded the 7 T cell receptor beta chains listed below, sequenced in a study of quantifying T cell responses using KT2 cells. The overall study: RNA was reverse transcribed with TCR alpha and beta constant-region primers.

The cDNA 3' end received a ligated oligonucleotide with a UMI. First-round PCR used 3 to 4 cycles and beta primers RC1.1 and RC1.2 covering TRBC1 and TRBC2. Using its own MiXCR run on the UMI-ligation and nested PCR reads, TCRdb lists one record per CDR3 protein. This table holds tens of thousands of distinct CDR3 sequences, roughly 11% found once. The sequenced sample consisted of PBMCs spiked with cells of the T cell clone KT2. These TCRs come from a human donor.

The V and J genes are TRBV20-1 and TRBJ1-1; unclear D gene. CDR3 length: 13 residues. Deletions cut 0 bases from V and 1 base from J, with 6 bases between. CDR1 and CDR2 from the germline V gene are DFQATT and SNEGSKA (reference sequence). The CDR3 sequence: CSARDGTNTEAFF. DNA for the CDR3: TGCAGTGCTAGAGATGGCACGAACACTGAAGCTTTCTTT.

The gene calls are TRBV19 and TRBJ2-1; 8 bases map to TRBD1. Trimming removed 2 bases from V and 0 bases from J; junction bases left unmatched: 12. The germline V gene has CDR1 LNHDA and CDR2 SQIVND (reference sequence). The CDR3 contains 19 residues. The CDR3 region is CASSIMGTGALSSYNEQFF. CDR3 coding DNA: TGTGCCAGTAGTATAATGGGGACAGGAGCTTTAAGCTCCTACAATGAGCAGTTCTTC.

V and J are TRBV11-2 and TRBJ2-3; D is unresolved. The CDR3 sequence is 14 residues long. Looked up from germline, CDR1 is SGHAT and CDR2 is FQNNGV. V lost 2 bases to trimming and J lost 0 bases, with 6 bases between them. CDR3 protein: CASSLRRSTDTQYF. CDR3 coding DNA: TGTGCCAGCAGCTTACGTCGGAGCACAGATACGCAGTATTTT.

The V and J genes are TRBV6-6 and TRBJ2-1, with D perhaps matching TRBD2 (6 bases). CDR3 size: 16 residues. V lost 4 bases and J lost 1, with 14 bases in between. Germline-derived CDR1 and CDR2 are MNHNY and SVGAGI (reference sequence). The CDR3 coding sequence is TGTGCCAGCAGTTCACCCGGGAGCCGGTCCTACAATGAGCAGTTCTTC. It specifies CASSSPGSRSYNEQFF.

The V gene is TRBV11-2, the J gene TRBJ1-6; 7 bases map to TRBD1. This CDR3 region has 14 residues. Losses at the gene ends were 5 bases for V and 10 bases for J; bases not matched to a gene: 8. Germline CDR1 SGHAT, CDR2 FQNNGV. CDR3: CASSMGQSGSPLHF. The CDR3 DNA reads as TGTGCCAGCAGCATGGGACAGTCAGGGTCACCCCTCCACTTT.

V usage is TRBV14 and J usage is TRBJ2-1; 7 bases are shared with TRBD2. The length of the CDR3 is 16 residues. V lost 2 bases, J lost 6 bases, and 10 bases stayed unmatched. The germline V gene has CDR1 SGHDN and CDR2 FVKESK. As DNA, the CDR3 is TGTGCCAGCAGCCAAATCGGGCTAGCGGATATCAATGAGCAGTTCTTC. This encodes CASSQIGLADINEQFF.

This clonotype was counted between two and nine times. The gene calls are TRBV3-1 and TRBJ2-3; D call uncertain. This CDR3 is 14 amino acids long. CDR1 and CDR2 (germline): LGHDT, YNNKEL (reference sequence). V gave up 4 bases and J gave up 0 bases, with 8 bases separating them. Written as DNA, the CDR3 is TGTGCCAGCAGCCCCCGGATTAGCACAGATACGCAGTATTTT. Translation: CASSPRISTDTQYF.